Following are 26 T cell receptor beta chains from one sample sequenced in a study of read filtering for tumor transcriptome and immune sequencing. From about 400 ng of RNA, a library with molecular barcoded alpha/delta and beta/gamma adaptors was made. TCRdb reprocessed the reads via MiXCR and lists one record per CDR3 protein. The sample yields approximately 62,000 distinct CDR3 sequences, roughly 20% seen once. Material: a population of CD138-negative cells sorted from bone marrow. These receptors all stem from a donor aged 40 or over with multiple myeloma.

This clonotype appeared a few times. This may arise from a read error, as a much more abundant clone is one base away. The genes are TRBV12-3 or TRBV12-4 and TRBJ1-1, with D hard to call. The CDR3 consists of 14 residues. V was shortened by 8 bases and J by 3 bases, with 16 bases between the two germline ends. CDR3 DNA sequence: TGTGCCAGCGGTACCCGAGGCCAGGACACTGAAGCTTTCTTT. Its protein is CASGTRGQDTEAFF.

This clonotype was recorded many times. The J gene is TRBJ1-2, the V gene TRBV20-1, with D possibly being TRBD1 (5 bases). Looked up from germline, CDR1 is DFQATT and CDR2 is SNEGSKA (reference sequence). Deletions cut 3 bases from V and 4 bases from J, with 15 bases between. This CDR3 contains 14 residues. This chain's CDR3 is CSASLIVGAYGYTF. The CDR3 DNA reads as TGCAGTGCTAGTTTGATAGTCGGGGCCTATGGCTACACCTTC.

This clonotype was detected many times. Here the CDR3 reads CSAREAPGRDYNEQFF. The DNA for the CDR3 is TGCAGTGCTAGAGAAGCACCGGGACGGGACTACAATGAGCAGTTCTTC. The V call is TRBV20-1, the J call TRBJ2-1; D might be TRBD1 or TRBD2, each matching 5 bases. V lost 0 bases and J lost 3, with 15 bases in between. The CDR3 is 16 residues long. Germline CDR1 and CDR2: DFQATT and SNEGSKA (reference sequence).

This clonotype was counted at least ten times. The chain employs TRBV11-1 and TRBJ2-7; no reliable D call. Looked up from germline, CDR1 is SGHAT and CDR2 is FQDESV (reference sequence). The V gene lost 5 bases and the J gene lost 1 base, with 9 bases spanning the gap. The CDR3 runs 13 residues. CDR3 loop: CASSAHHSYEQYF. CDR3 DNA: TGTGCCAGCAGCGCACACCATTCCTACGAGCAGTACTTC.

This clonotype was seen at least ten times. The chain has TRBV7-3 and TRBJ2-2; 8 nucleotides agree with TRBD2. Trimming removed 2 bases from V and 5 bases from J; junction bases left unmatched: 10. Germline assignment: CDR1 SGHTA and CDR2 FQGTGA. The CDR3 has 17 residues. The CDR3, as DNA: TGTGCCAGCAGCTTAGGCCTAGCGGGCGGAAGGACCGGGGAGCTGTTTTTT. Its translation is CASSLGLAGGRTGELFF.

A word on this clonotype: A read error may be the cause here, since a much bigger clone is one base away. J is TRBJ2-3 and V is TRBV7-9, with D perhaps assigned TRBD1 or TRBD2 (6 bases each). Deletions cut 7 bases from V and 7 bases from J, with 27 bases between. Germline CDR1 reads SEHNR; CDR2 reads FQNEAQ (reference sequence). The CDR3 contains 17 residues. For the CDR3, the DNA is TGTGCCAGCACCTCTATGAGGGCAGGGGAGGTGACAAATACGCAGTATTTT. Its translation is CASTSMRAGEVTNTQYF.

About this clonotype itself: A much larger clone lies a single base off, so this may be a read error. V gene TRBV3-1 combines with J gene TRBJ1-4; a possible D gene is TRBD1 (6 bases). Germline V gives CDR1 LGHDT, CDR2 YNNKEL (reference sequence). This CDR3 contains 14 residues. The CDR3 spells CANSPSGQAEKLFF. The DNA of the CDR3 is TGTGCCAACAGCCCATCGGGACAAGCTGAAAAACTGTTTTTT.

This clonotype was seen ten or more times. This chain connects TRBV29-1 to TRBJ1-2, with unresolved D. V lost 2 bases, J lost 4 bases, and 11 bases lay in between. The CDR3 sequence is 13 residues long. Germline CDR1 is SQVTM and CDR2 is ANQGSEA. Written as DNA, the CDR3 is TGCAGCGTTGAATGGGGAATCGGCTATGGCTACACCTTC. This translates into CSVEWGIGYGYTF. Full variable domain (remainder filled in from reference TRBV29-1 and TRBJ1-2): SAVISQKPSRDICQRGTSLTIQCQVDSQVTMMFWYRQQPGQSLTLIATANQGSEATYESGFVIDKFPISRPNLTFSTLTVSNMSPEDSSIYLCSVEWGIGYGYTFGSGTRLTVV.

This clonotype was seen a handful of times. A junction boundary mismatches the germline segment, possibly from a read error. The CDR3 coding sequence is TGTGCCAGCAGCCGTGGACTATCCTACGGGCAGTACTTC. Its protein is CASSRGLSYGQYF. V and J are TRBV7-6 and TRBJ2-7; tentatively, D is TRBD2 (6 bases). Germline V gene data show CDR1 as SGHVS and CDR2 as FNYEAQ. The CDR3 covers 13 residues.

This clonotype was observed at least ten times. This chain uses TRBV6-1 with TRBJ2-1; TRBD1 agrees at 8 bases. CDR3 size: 14 residues. The germline V gene has CDR1 MNHNS and CDR2 SASEGT. V lost 6 bases and J lost 1; bases outside the gene matches: 2. CDR3 bases: TGTGCCAGCAGAGGACAGGGATCCTACAATGAGCAGTTCTTC. Its translation is CASRGQGSYNEQFF.

This clonotype has ten or more counts. The J gene is TRBJ2-7, the V gene TRBV6-5, with unresolved D. Germline assignment: CDR1 MNHEY and CDR2 SVGAGI. This CDR3 has 15 residues. Trimming left V 2 bases short and J 0 bases short, with 11 bases between. As DNA, the CDR3 is TGTGCCAGCAGTTACCATCAAGACACCTCCTACGAGCAGTACTTC. Translated, it gives CASSYHQDTSYEQYF.

This clonotype occurred many times. V is TRBV28 and J is TRBJ1-2; the D gene is possibly TRBD1 (6 bases). This CDR3 spans 14 amino acids. V was clipped by 4 bases and J by 2 bases, with 11 bases between them. The germline V gene encodes CDR1 MDHEN and CDR2 SYDVKM. CDR3 sequence: CASSSSDRNYGYTF. The CDR3 DNA reads as TGTGCCAGCAGTTCGTCAGACAGGAACTATGGCTACACCTTC.

This chain links TRBV9 with TRBJ2-5; TRBD2 aligns across 9 bases. Germline lookup yields CDR1 SGDLS and CDR2 YYNGEE. CDR3 length equals 16 residues. The V segment lost 4 bases and the J segment 7 bases; nucleotides outside the gene matches: 14. The CDR3 is CASSPEAGGPRGTQYF. The CDR3, as DNA: TGTGCCAGCAGCCCGGAAGCGGGGGGCCCGAGGGGGACCCAGTACTTC.

This clonotype was detected only a few times. J is TRBJ2-5 and V is TRBV20-1; TRBD2 is a possible D gene (5 bases). Looked up from germline, CDR1 is DFQATT and CDR2 is SNEGSKA (reference sequence). V gave up 0 bases and J gave up 1 base, with 12 bases separating them. The CDR3 runs 15 residues. CDR3 bases: TGCAGTGCTAGAGATCTGGCGGGCCCCCAAGAGACCCAGTACTTC. This codes for CSARDLAGPQETQYF.

A remark on this clonotype: This may come from a read error, since a much larger clone is one base off. Written as DNA, the CDR3 is TGCAGTGCTAGAGCTGAGCGGGGGAATGAGCAGTCCTTC. This translates into CSARAERGNEQSF. The chain uses TRBV20-1 and TRBJ2-1; TRBD2 agrees at 8 bases. The V gene's germline CDR1 is DFQATT and CDR2 SNEGSKA (reference sequence). The CDR3 sequence is 13 residues long.

There are many counts of this clonotype. The V call is TRBV7-9, the J call TRBJ2-3, with 7 bases matching TRBD1. The CDR3 contains 15 residues. The junction had 3 bases not matched to a gene; V was cut back by 1 base and J by 2 bases. The germline CDR1 and CDR2 sequences are SEHNR and FQNEAQ (reference sequence). CDR3 amino acids: CASSLDRGNTDTQYF. The DNA for the CDR3 is TGTGCCAGCAGCTTAGACAGGGGAAACACAGATACGCAGTATTTT.

To note about this clonotype: Since a much larger clone is just one base distant, this may be a read error. This chain links TRBV2 with TRBJ2-5; possibly TRBD2 for D (6 bases). The CDR3 contains 17 residues. V was pared by 4 bases and J by 0 bases, with 18 bases between. Germline CDR1 is SNHLY and CDR2 is FYNNEI. CDR3 region: CASSGGGEWQYQETQYF. CDR3 DNA: TGTGCCAGCAGTGGAGGAGGGGAGTGGCAGTACCAAGAGACCCAGTACTTC.

With regard to this clonotype: A much larger clone lies a single base off, so this may be a read error. The chain recombines TRBV12-3 or TRBV12-4 with TRBJ2-3; possibly TRBD2 for D (5 bases). The CDR3 loop spans 16 amino acids. The CDR3 DNA reads as TGTGCCAGCAGCCGAAGGGTATCGGCTAGCACAGATACGCAGTGTTTT. Its translation is CASSRRVSASTDTQCF.

This clonotype was seen a few times. This likely reflects a read error, since a far larger clone is one base away. V usage is TRBV7-2 and J usage is TRBJ2-7; TRBD2 is a possible D gene (5 bases). This CDR3 spans 15 amino acids. Germline-derived CDR1 and CDR2 are SGHTA and FQGNSA. The CDR3 loop reads CASSFGVGGGYELYF. CDR3 in DNA: TGTGCCAGCAGCTTCGGTGTTGGCGGAGGTTACGAGCTGTACTTC.

This clonotype has a count of ten or more. The CDR3 DNA sequence: TGCGCCAGCAGCTACCGACAGGGGGGATCCTACGAGCAGTACTTC. The encoded protein is CASSYRQGGSYEQYF. The chain carries TRBV5-1 and TRBJ2-7; 9 bases agree with TRBD1. CDR1 and CDR2 from the germline V gene are SGHRS and YFSETQ. V lost 3 bases to trimming and J lost 1 base; unmatched junction nucleotides: 5. CDR3 length: 15 amino acids.

In its sample, this clonotype was seen many times. This sequence joins TRBV29-1 and TRBJ1-1, with TRBD1 matching 7 bases. Losses at the gene ends were 7 bases for V and 3 bases for J; bases not matched to a gene: 11. The germline gives CDR1 SQVTM, CDR2 ANQGSEA. The CDR3 consists of 14 residues. The CDR3 DNA sequence: TGCAGCGCCAGATCGACAGGGAGGGACACTGAAGCTTTCTTT. Protein: CSARSTGRDTEAFF.

Concerning this clonotype: Given a much more abundant clone one base away, this may be a read error. V gene TRBV27 combines with J gene TRBJ2-7, with 8 nucleotides matching TRBD1. J gave up 5 bases and V 7 bases, and 10 bases lay outside the gene matches. The length of the CDR3 is 14 residues. Germline values: CDR1 MNHEY, CDR2 SMNVEV (reference sequence). The CDR3: CASTPGQEFNEQYF. The CDR3 coding sequence is TGTGCCAGCACCCCGGGACAGGAATTCAACGAGCAGTACTTC.

The table lists this clonotype with many counts. The chain is built from TRBV11-2 and TRBJ2-3, with D perhaps given as TRBD1 or TRBD2 (5 bases each). CDR1 and CDR2 (germline): SGHAT, FQNNGV. This CDR3 region has 14 residues. Trimming cost V 5 bases and J 2 bases, with 11 bases left between them. CDR3 in amino acids: CASSIRDHTDTQYF. CDR3 bases: TGTGCCAGCAGCATCCGGGACCACACAGATACGCAGTATTTT.

Note on this clonotype: At one end the junction does not follow the germline gene, possibly because of a read error. The gene calls are TRBV6-5 and TRBJ1-5, with D uncertain. CDR1 and CDR2 (germline): MNHEY, SVGAGI. The CDR3 runs 15 residues. CDR3 DNA sequence: TGTGCCAGCAGTGCGGTGCGGCCTTTCAATCAGCCTCAGCATTTT. Residues: CASSAVRPFNQPQHF.

This clonotype was detected many times. This sequence joins TRBV7-9 and TRBJ2-7; D gene unclear. Trimming shortened V by 2 bases and J by 5 bases, and 13 bases separated the two germline ends. CDR3 length: 14 residues. Germline CDR1 and CDR2: SEHNR and FQNEAQ (reference sequence). DNA for the CDR3: TGTGCCAGCAGCTTAACTGAAGTTTGGGACGAGCAGTACTTC. Its protein is CASSLTEVWDEQYF.

Turning to this clonotype: This may be a read error, as it is one base from a much larger clone. This chain connects TRBV10-2 to TRBJ2-4; no reliable D call. CDR1 and CDR2 (germline): WSHSY, SAAADI. The CDR3 consists of 11 residues. In nucleotides, the CDR3 is TGCGTCAGCAGTGAGTTGGACATTCAGTACTTC. It codes for CVSSELDIQYF.